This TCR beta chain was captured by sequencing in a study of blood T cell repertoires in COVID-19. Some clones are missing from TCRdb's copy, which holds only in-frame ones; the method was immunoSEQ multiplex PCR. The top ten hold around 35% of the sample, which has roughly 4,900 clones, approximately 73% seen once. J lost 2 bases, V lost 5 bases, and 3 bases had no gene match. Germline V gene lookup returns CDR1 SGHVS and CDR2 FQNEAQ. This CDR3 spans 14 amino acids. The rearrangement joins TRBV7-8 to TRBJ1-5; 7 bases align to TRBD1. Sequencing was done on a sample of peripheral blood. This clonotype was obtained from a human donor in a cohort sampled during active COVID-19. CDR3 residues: CASSPQGGNQPQHF. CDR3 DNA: TGTGCCAGCAGCCCCCAGGGGGGCAATCAGCCCCAGCATTTT.